This T cell receptor beta chain was sequenced during a study of cytomegalovirus exposure and HLA in healthy donors. Study at large: Unique TCRs from HLA-typed donors, 70 million to 100 million of them, were held in an early data release. Findings and limits, study-wide: In a later analysis, 15,000 to 20,000 TCR beta sequences were associated with HLA alleles at 0.05 false discovery rate. One later analysis reportedly identified an Asian-associated ancestry cluster that showed fewer N-insertions than the roughly 640-donor mean.

The germline V gene encodes CDR1 SNHLY and CDR2 FYNNEI. The CDR3 has 18 residues. J lost 4 bases, V lost 6 bases, and 11 bases had no gene match. Worth noting for this clone: Its matching antigen is unknown.

PCR employed 60 Vbeta and 13 Jbeta primers. Repertoires were generated with immunoSEQ multiplex PCR, while TCRdb's copy carries only in-frame clones and drops some. The data show approximately 120,000 clones, about four fifths seen once. This TCR came from a woman aged 60-75 years in good health and CMV-seropositive. The rearrangement links TRBV2 to TRBJ1-6; TRBD1 matches 11 bases. What was sequenced was PBMCs. CDR3 region: CASSSRDRGAFYNSPLHF. The CDR3, as DNA: TGTGCCAGCAGCTCAAGGGACAGGGGGGCATTTTATAATTCACCCCTCCACTTT.